Listed below are T cell receptor beta chains from one sample, sequenced in a study of T cell responses to AZD1222 COVID-19 vaccine. The method was immunoSEQ multiplex PCR; TCRdb's version includes in-frame clones alone and lacks a portion of them. The table has 150,000 to 200,000 clones, 80% to 95% seen once. The source was peripheral blood, collected on day 0 of AZD1222 vaccination. The receptors shown here come from an adult in good health. The CDR3 runs from the conserved cysteine through the conserved F or W. The D gene is left open where the match is weak. Not all rows give a size; the values are once, few, many and, for expanded clones, a class.

TGTGCCAGCAGTGAAGCTAGGGACAGGGTAATTCAGCCCCAGCATTTT CASSEARDRVIQPQHF TRBV6-1 TRBD1 TRBJ1-5 .
TGTGCCAGCAGTGTAGGCAGGGAAAGCACAGATACGCAGTATTTT CASSVGRESTDTQYF TRBV6-4 . TRBJ2-3 few
TGTGCCAGCAGCCCAGCGGCGAGGCAGGCTACTACTAGGTACTATGGCTACACCTTC CASSPAARQATTRYYGYTF TRBV11-2 . TRBJ1-2 .
TGTGCCAGCAGTTTGGGGTGGAACACTGAAGCTTTCTTT CASSLGWNTEAFF TRBV12-3/TRBV12-4 . TRBJ1-1 .
TGCGCCAGCAGCCCCTCGGTTAGCCGTATTATCACTGAAGCTTTCTTT CASSPSVSRIITEAFF TRBV4-1 . TRBJ1-1 few
TGTGCCACCAGCATGGGACAGGGAAGTCGCGAGCAGTACTTC CATSMGQGSREQYF TRBV15 TRBD1 TRBJ2-7 .
TGTGCCATCAGTGAGGTAAGGGGACGGTTCCACGAGCAGTACTTC CAISEVRGRFHEQYF TRBV10-3 . TRBJ2-7 .
TGCGCCAGCAGCGGCAGGGGTGGCGAAAAACTGTTTTTT CASSGRGGEKLFF TRBV5-1 . TRBJ1-4 .
TGTGCCACCCATCTACAGGGAACGGGGGGCTACACCTTC CATHLQGTGGYTF TRBV19 . TRBJ1-2 .
TGCGCCAGCAGTCAATCGTGGACAGCAACTAATGAAAAACTGTTTTTT CASSQSWTATNEKLFF TRBV23-1 . TRBJ1-4 .